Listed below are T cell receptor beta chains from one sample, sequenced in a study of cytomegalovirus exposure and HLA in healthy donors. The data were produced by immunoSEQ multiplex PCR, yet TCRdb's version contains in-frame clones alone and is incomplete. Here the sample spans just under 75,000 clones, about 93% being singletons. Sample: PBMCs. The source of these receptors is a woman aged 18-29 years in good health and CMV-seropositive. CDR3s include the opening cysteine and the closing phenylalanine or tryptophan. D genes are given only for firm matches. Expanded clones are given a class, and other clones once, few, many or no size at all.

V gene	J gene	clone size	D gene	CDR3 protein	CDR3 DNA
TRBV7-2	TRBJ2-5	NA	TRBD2	CASSPGLAGQETQYF	TGTGCCAGCAGCCCCGGACTAGCGGGACAGGAGACCCAGTACTTC
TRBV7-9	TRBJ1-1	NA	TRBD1	CASSAFGTGILSTEAFF	TGTGCCAGCAGCGCCTTCGGGACAGGGATTCTGTCAACTGAAGCTTTCTTT
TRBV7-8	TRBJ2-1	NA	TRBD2	CASSLARTSGGSPNEQFF	TGTGCCAGCAGCTTAGCTAGGACTAGCGGGGGATCCCCCAATGAGCAGTTCTTC
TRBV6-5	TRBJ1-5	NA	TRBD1	CASSYDRGNQPQHF	TGTGCCAGCAGTTACGACAGGGGCAATCAGCCCCAGCATTTT
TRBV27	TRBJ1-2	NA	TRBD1	CASSFGQGDYGYTF	TGTGCCAGCAGTTTTGGACAGGGGGACTATGGCTACACCTTC
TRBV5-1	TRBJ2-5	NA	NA	CASSFRGGGQETQYF	TGCGCCAGCAGCTTCAGGGGCGGTGGGCAAGAGACCCAGTACTTC
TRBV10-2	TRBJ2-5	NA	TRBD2	CASSESAGGLETQYF	TGCGCCAGCAGTGAGTCTGCGGGGGGGTTAGAGACCCAGTACTTC
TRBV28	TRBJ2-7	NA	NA	CASGQGNYEQYF	TGTGCCAGCGGGCAGGGGAACTACGAGCAGTACTTC
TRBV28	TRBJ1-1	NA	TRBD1	CASRQGGNSGTEAFF	TGTGCCAGCAGGCAAGGGGGCAATTCGGGCACTGAAGCTTTCTTT
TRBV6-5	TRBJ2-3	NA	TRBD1	CASSPRTGRIDTQYF	TGTGCCAGCAGTCCGAGGACAGGGCGGATAGATACGCAGTATTTT
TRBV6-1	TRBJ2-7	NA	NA	CASSEGPTYEQYF	TGTGCCAGCAGTGAGGGCCCTACCTACGAGCAGTACTTC
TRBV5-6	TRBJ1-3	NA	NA	CASSPEGVGNTIYF	TGTGCCAGCAGCCCTGAGGGGGTTGGAAACACCATATATTTT
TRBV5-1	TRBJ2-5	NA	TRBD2	CASSLAAGNYQETQYF	TGCGCCAGCAGCTTGGCAGCGGGGAATTACCAAGAGACCCAGTACTTC
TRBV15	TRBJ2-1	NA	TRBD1	CATSRDRRPSYNEQFF	TGTGCCACCAGCAGGGACAGGCGGCCTTCCTACAATGAGCAGTTCTTC
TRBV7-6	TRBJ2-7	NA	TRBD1	CASQEGQNYEQYF	TGTGCCAGCCAAGAGGGACAGAACTACGAGCAGTACTTC
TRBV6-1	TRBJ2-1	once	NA	CASSESRGIYNEQFF	TGTGCCAGCAGTGAATCTCGGGGGATCTACAATGAGCAGTTCTTC
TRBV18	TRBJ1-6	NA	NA	CASSPGQYNSPLHF	TGTGCCAGCTCACCAGGCCAGTATAATTCACCCCTCCACTTT
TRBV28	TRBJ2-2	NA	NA	CASRSRTGRGGELFF	TGTGCCAGCAGGTCACGGACTGGGCGTGGCGGGGAGCTGTTTTTT
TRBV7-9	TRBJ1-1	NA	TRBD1	CASTQGGNTEAFF	TGTGCCAGCACACAGGGGGGGAACACTGAAGCTTTCTTT
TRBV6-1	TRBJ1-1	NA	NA	CASSEARRGPTEAFF	TGTGCCAGCAGTGAAGCTCGGAGGGGTCCCACTGAAGCTTTCTTT
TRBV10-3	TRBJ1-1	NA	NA	CAIRPQGRTEAFF	TGTGCCATCAGACCTCAGGGGCGCACTGAAGCTTTCTTT
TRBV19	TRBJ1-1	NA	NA	CASSRKGDATEAFF	TGTGCCAGTAGTAGGAAGGGGGATGCCACTGAAGCTTTCTTT